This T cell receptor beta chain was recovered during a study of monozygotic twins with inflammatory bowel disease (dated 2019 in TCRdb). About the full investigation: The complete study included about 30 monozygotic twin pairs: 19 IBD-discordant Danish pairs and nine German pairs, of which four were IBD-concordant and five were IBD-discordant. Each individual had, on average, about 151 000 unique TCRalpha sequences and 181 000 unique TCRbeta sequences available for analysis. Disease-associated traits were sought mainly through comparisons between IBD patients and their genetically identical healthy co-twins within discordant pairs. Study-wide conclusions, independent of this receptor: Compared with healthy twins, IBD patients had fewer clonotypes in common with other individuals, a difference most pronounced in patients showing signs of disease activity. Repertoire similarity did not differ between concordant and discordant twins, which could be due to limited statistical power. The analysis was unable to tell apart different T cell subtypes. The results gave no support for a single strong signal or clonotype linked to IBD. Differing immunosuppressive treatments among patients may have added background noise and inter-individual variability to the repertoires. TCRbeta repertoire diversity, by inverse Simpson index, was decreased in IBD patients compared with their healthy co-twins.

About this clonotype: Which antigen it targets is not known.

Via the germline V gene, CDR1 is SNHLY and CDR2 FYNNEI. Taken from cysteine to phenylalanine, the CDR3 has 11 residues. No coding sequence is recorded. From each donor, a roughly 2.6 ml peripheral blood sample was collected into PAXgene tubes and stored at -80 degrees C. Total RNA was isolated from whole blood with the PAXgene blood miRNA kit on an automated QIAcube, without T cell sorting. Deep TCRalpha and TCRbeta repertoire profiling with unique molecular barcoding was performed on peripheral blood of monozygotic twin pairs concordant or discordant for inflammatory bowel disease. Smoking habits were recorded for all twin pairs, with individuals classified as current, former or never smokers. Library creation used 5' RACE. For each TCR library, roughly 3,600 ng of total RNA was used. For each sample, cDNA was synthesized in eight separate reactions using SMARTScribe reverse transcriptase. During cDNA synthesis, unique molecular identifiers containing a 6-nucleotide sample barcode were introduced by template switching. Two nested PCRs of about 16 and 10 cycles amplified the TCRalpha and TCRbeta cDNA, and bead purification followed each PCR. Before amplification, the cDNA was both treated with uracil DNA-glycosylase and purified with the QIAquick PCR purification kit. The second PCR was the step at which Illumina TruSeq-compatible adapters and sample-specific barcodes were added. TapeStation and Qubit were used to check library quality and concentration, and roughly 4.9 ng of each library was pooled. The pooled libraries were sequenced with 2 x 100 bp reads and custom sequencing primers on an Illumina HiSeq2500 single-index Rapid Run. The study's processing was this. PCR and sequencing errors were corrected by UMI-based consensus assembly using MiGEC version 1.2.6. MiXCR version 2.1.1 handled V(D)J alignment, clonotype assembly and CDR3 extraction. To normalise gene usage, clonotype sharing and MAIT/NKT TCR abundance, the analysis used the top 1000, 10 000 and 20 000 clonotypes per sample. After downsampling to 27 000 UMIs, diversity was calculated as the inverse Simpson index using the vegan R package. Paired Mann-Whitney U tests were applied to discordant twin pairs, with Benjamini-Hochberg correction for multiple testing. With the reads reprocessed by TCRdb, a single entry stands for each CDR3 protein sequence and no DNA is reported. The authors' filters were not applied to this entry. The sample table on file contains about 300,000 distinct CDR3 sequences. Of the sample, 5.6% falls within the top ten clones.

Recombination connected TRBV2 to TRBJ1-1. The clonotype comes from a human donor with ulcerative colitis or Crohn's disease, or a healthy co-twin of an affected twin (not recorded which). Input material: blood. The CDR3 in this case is CASRTYTEAFF.